The 8 T cell receptor beta chains below come from one sample, sequenced in a study of OX40 agonist ivuxolimab in advanced cancers. Produced via immunoSEQ multiplex PCR; TCRdb's table is partial and in-frame only. This repertoire shows approximately 20,000 clones, more than 75% found once; its top ten account for about 10%. The sample in question was CD4+ or CD8+ T cells sorted from blood, obtained in a trial of the OX40 agonist ivuxolimab. Receptor source: an adult with an advanced solid tumor such as melanoma, head and neck, liver or kidney cancer.

This chain links TRBV19 with TRBJ2-2, with 12 positions matching TRBD2. This CDR3 is built from 18 residues. The V and J ends lost 4 bases and 3 bases, in that order; junction bases with no gene match: 9. Germline V gene lookup returns CDR1 LNHDA and CDR2 SQIVND (reference sequence). The CDR3 DNA follows: TGTGCCAGTAGTAAACTAGCGGGAGGAGTAAGGGACACCGGGGAGCTGTTTTTT. The encoded protein is CASSKLAGGVRDTGELFF.

The chain employs TRBV4-2 and TRBJ2-1; D not certain. Trimming removed 1 base at V and 13 bases at J, with 14 bases between. The CDR3 has 13 residues. From germline, CDR1 is LGHNA and CDR2 YNFKEQ. CDR3 nucleotide sequence: TGTGCCAGCAGCCAAGCGACTCACCCTCGCCAGTTCTTC. This encodes CASSQATHPRQFF.

The chain has TRBV27 and TRBJ2-7; the D call may be TRBD1 or TRBD2 (6 bases each). There are 14 residues in the CDR3. Germline V gives CDR1 MNHEY, CDR2 SMNVEV (reference sequence). The V gene lost 2 bases and the J gene lost 7 bases, with 15 bases spanning the gap. The CDR3 sequence is CASSLGGLGREQYF. The CDR3 bases are TGTGCCAGCAGTTTAGGGGGGCTCGGACGGGAGCAGTACTTC.

The chain links TRBV29-1 to TRBJ1-2; 8 positions match TRBD1. The CDR3 has 10 residues. The J segment lost 6 bases and the V segment lost 7 bases, leaving 1 base of the junction unmatched. Germline assignment: CDR1 SQVTM and CDR2 ANQGSEA. CDR3 sequence (DNA): TGCAGCGCGGGACAGGATGGCTACACCTTC. Protein: CSAGQDGYTF.

The CDR3 DNA sequence: TGTGCCAGCAGCTTATCACATGAGGCTTTCTTT. It is translated as CASSLSHEAFF. This rearrangement joins TRBV7-9 to TRBJ1-1; D gene unclear. The CDR3 runs to 11 residues. CDR1 SEHNR and CDR2 FQNEAQ come from the germline V gene (reference sequence). V was pared by 2 bases and J by 11 bases, with 9 bases between. Supplemented by reference TRBV7-9 and TRBJ1-1, the full variable domain reads DTGVSQNPRHKITKRGQNVTFRCDPISEHNRLYWYRQTLGQGPEFLTYFQNEAQLEKSRLLSDRFSAERPKGSFSTLEIQRTEQGDSAMYLCASSLSHEAFFGQGTRLTVV.

The chain employs TRBV4-1 and TRBJ2-7, with 8 bases lining up with TRBD2. This CDR3 contains 15 residues. With V trimmed by 1 base and J by 3 bases, 5 bases remained unmatched. Looked up from germline, CDR1 is MGHRA and CDR2 is YSYEKL. DNA for the CDR3: TGCGCCAGCAGCCAAGGTAGCGGGGCACACTACGAGCAGTACTTC. Translation gives CASSQGSGAHYEQYF.

This chain connects TRBV5-4 to TRBJ2-4; D is possibly TRBD1 (6 bases). With 4 bases removed from V and 0 bases from J, the gap between germline ends came to 14 bases. The CDR3 length is 16 residues. Germline CDR1 reads SGHNT; CDR2 reads YYREEE (reference sequence). CDR3 region: CASSTGHPTAKNIQYF. The DNA for the CDR3 is TGTGCCAGCAGCACGGGACACCCTACAGCCAAAAACATTCAGTACTTC.

The chain is built from TRBV27 and TRBJ1-5; possibly TRBD1 for D (5 bases). This CDR3 is built from 12 residues. Germline CDR1 reads MNHEY; CDR2 reads SMNVEV (reference sequence). V was trimmed by 6 bases and J by 7 bases, leaving 10 bases between them. This CDR3 reads CASSQGGQPQHF. CDR3 bases: TGTGCCAGCAGCCAGGGCGGGCAGCCCCAGCATTTT.